Sequencing of this T cell receptor (beta chain) was carried out in a study of shared clonotypes between healthy human individuals. Study-wide points: It was only blood that was sampled, and tissue repertoires likely differ.

This clone was counted once. What it recognizes is unknown. TCRdb's table, derived via immunoSEQ multiplex PCR, lists solely in-frame clones and lacks some. The sample contains approximately 940,000 clones, about three quarters of which appear only once. There are 12 residues in the CDR3. V lost 7 bases to trimming and J lost 5 bases; unmatched junction nucleotides: 2. The germline gives CDR1 MNHEY, CDR2 SVGAGI. The sample consisted of memory CD4+ T cells sorted from blood. The subset: CD45RA-negative fraction. The receptor's source is a man in his late teens or twenties in good health. The chain couples TRBV6-5 to TRBJ2-5; 9 nucleotides line up with TRBD2. The CDR3 bases are TGTGCCAGCAAGAGCGGGAGGGAGACCCAGTACTTC. Its protein product is CASKSGRETQYF.